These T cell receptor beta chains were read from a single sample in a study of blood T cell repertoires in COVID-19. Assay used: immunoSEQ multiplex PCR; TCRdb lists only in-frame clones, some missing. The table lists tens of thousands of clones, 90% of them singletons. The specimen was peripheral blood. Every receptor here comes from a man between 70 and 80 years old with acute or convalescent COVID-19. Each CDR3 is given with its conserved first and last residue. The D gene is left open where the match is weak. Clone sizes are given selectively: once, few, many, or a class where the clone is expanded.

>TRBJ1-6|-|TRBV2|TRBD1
CASIRTGGPSMALHF
TGTGCCAGCATCCGGACAGGGGGCCCGTCCATGGCCCTCCACTTT
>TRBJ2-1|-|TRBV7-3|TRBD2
CASSLTGGGGAGGQRDNEQFF
TGTGCCAGCAGCTTAACGGGTGGAGGGGGAGCGGGAGGTCAACGCGACAATGAGCAGTTCTTC
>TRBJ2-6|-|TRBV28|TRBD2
CASSLAGAPGANVLTF
TGTGCCAGCAGTTTGGCGGGAGCGCCTGGGGCCAACGTCCTGACTTTC
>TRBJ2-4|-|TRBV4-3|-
CASSQERLVNIQYF
TGCGCCAGCAGCCAAGAAAGGCTAGTGAACATTCAGTACTTC
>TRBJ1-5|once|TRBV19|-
CASSGRGKDQPQHF
TGTGCCAGTAGTGGTCGAGGGAAGGATCAGCCCCAGCATTTT
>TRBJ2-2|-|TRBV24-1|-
CATSDTVPGELFF
TGTGCCACCAGTGATACAGTCCCCGGGGAGCTGTTTTTT
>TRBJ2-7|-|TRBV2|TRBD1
CASLQRGRGYEQYF
TGTGCCAGCCTTCAAAGGGGGCGCGGGTACGAGCAGTACTTC
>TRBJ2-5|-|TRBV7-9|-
CASSLLRDNQETQYF
TGTGCCAGCAGCTTACTACGGGACAATCAAGAGACCCAGTACTTC
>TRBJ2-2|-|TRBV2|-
CASTSMTAGTGELFF
TGTGCCAGCACCTCAATGACAGCCGGCACCGGGGAGCTGTTTTTT
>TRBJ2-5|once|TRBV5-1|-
CASSLNYGTQYF
TGCGCCAGCAGTCTCAACTACGGGACCCAGTACTTC
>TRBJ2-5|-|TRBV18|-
CASSPGTRGEETQYF
TGTGCCAGCTCACCCGGGACCCGCGGGGAAGAGACCCAGTACTTC
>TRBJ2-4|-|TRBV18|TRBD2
CASSPRGGSLDNIQYF
TGTGCCAGCTCACCTCGGGGCGGGAGTCTGGATAACATTCAGTACTTC
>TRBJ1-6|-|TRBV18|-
CASSLDTALPLHF
TGTGCCAGCTCACTAGACACGGCTTTACCCCTCCACTTT
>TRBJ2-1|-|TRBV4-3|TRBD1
CASSQGARTGGNEQFF
TGCGCCAGCAGCCAAGGCGCCCGGACAGGGGGGAATGAGCAGTTCTTC
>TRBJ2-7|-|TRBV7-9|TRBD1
CASNFGRDRVDEQYF
TGTGCCAGCAACTTTGGGAGGGACAGGGTGGACGAGCAGTACTTC
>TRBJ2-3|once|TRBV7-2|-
CASSSNTDTQYF
TGTGCCAGCAGCTCTAACACAGATACGCAGTATTTT
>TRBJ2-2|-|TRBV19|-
CASSMGAFGELFF
TGTGCCAGTAGCATGGGAGCGTTTGGGGAGCTGTTTTTT
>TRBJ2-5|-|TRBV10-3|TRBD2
CAISYQGLAGVRETQYF
TGTGCCATCTCCTATCAGGGACTAGCGGGAGTGAGAGAGACCCAGTACTTC
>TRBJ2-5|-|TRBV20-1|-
CSAAGEETQYF
TGCAGTGCGGCTGGTGAAGAGACCCAGTACTTC
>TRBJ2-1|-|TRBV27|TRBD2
CASRKLAGDNEQFF
TGTGCCAGCAGAAAACTAGCGGGAGACAATGAGCAGTTCTTC
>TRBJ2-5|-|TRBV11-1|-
CASSLGSQETQYF
TGTGCCAGCAGCTTGGGCTCCCAAGAGACCCAGTACTTC
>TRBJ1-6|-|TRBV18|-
CASSPNRAGDSPLHF
TGTGCCAGCTCACCAAACAGGGCCGGGGATTCACCCCTCCACTTT
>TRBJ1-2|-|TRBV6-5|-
CASSYQDSGYTF
TGTGCCAGCAGTTACCAGGACAGCGGCTACACCTTC
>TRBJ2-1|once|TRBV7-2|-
CASSSDRAGYNEQFF
TGTGCCAGCAGCTCCGACAGGGCGGGGTACAATGAGCAGTTCTTC
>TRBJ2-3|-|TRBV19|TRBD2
CASSMDRGLAGITDTQYF
TGTGCCAGTAGTATGGACCGGGGGTTAGCGGGAATCACAGATACGCAGTATTTT
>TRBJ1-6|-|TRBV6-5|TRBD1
CASSSGQSRGLLHF
TGTGCCAGCAGCTCGGGACAGAGTAGGGGTCTACTCCACTTT
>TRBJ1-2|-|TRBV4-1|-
CASSISMTVDGYTF
TGCGCCAGCAGCATAAGTATGACTGTAGATGGCTACACCTTC
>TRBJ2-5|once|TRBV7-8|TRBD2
CASNQQRSGRQTQYF
TGTGCCAGTAACCAACAGAGGAGCGGGAGGCAGACCCAGTACTTC
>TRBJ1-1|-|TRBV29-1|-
CSVSGHLNTEAFF
TGCAGCGTCTCAGGACACCTGAACACTGAAGCTTTCTTT
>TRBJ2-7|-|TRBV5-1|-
CASSFLGEGEQYF
TGCGCCAGCAGCTTCTTAGGGGAAGGCGAGCAGTACTTC
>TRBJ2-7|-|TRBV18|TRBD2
CASSPTSGSTGGEQYF
TGTGCCAGCTCACCAACTAGCGGGAGTACGGGAGGCGAGCAGTACTTC